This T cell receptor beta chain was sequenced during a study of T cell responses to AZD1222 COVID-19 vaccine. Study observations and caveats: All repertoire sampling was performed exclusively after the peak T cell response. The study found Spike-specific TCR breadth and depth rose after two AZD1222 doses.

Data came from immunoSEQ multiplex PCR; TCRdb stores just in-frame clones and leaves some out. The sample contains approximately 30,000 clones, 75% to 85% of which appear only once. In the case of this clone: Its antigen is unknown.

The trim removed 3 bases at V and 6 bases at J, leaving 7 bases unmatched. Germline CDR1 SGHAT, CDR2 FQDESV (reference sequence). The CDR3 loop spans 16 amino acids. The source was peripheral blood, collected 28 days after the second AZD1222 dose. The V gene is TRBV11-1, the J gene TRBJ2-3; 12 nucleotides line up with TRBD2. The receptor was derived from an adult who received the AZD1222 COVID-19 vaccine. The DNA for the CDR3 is TGTGCCAGCAGCTTTCACCTAGCGGGGGGGGTTGATACGCAGTATTTT. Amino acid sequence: CASSFHLAGGVDTQYF.